Listed below are T cell receptor beta chains from one sample, sequenced in a study of radiation and T cells in renal cell carcinoma. Only in-frame clones appear in the TCRdb table, and some are missing; sequencing was by immunoSEQ multiplex PCR. The sample has 45,000 to 65,000 clones, roughly three quarters seen once; the top ten hold more than 7%. Sequenced here: blood, sampled from a patient whose treatment included radiotherapy and nephrectomy. The receptor source for this set is a man between 60 and 70 years old with renal cell carcinoma. Both conserved end residues are part of each CDR3. D genes are given only for firm matches. Size is omitted from some rows. Given values are once, few, many or a class for expanded clones.

V: TRBV15
J: TRBJ2-5
D: -
size: -
DNA: TGTGCCACCAGCAGAGAGTTGCGGGGAGAGACCCAGTACTTC
CDR3: CATSRELRGETQYF

V: TRBV18
J: TRBJ1-1
D: TRBD1
size: -
DNA: TGTGCCAGCTCACCACGGACAGGAGAAGCTTTCTTT
CDR3: CASSPRTGEAFF

V: TRBV12-5
J: TRBJ1-1
D: -
size: -
DNA: TGTGCTAGTGGTTTGTCCGGGGCCGAGGAAGCTTTCTTT
CDR3: CASGLSGAEEAFF

V: TRBV19
J: TRBJ2-2
D: -
size: -
DNA: TGTGCCAGCCGTTACCTACGGGGCGACGCGAACACCGGGGAGCTGTTTTTT
CDR3: CASRYLRGDANTGELFF

V: TRBV4-2
J: TRBJ2-1
D: -
size: -
DNA: TGTGCCAGCAGCCAGCCTGGCGGGGCGAGCTCCTACAATGAGCAGTTCTTC
CDR3: CASSQPGGASSYNEQFF

V: TRBV7-2
J: TRBJ2-1
D: TRBD2
size: -
DNA: TGTGCCAGCAGCCAAATAGCGGGGGGGAGCTCCTACAATGAGCAGTTCTTC
CDR3: CASSQIAGGSSYNEQFF

V: TRBV7-2
J: TRBJ2-1
D: TRBD2
size: -
DNA: TGTGCCAGCAGCTTAGGCAGGGAGTACCGGGGGGGTTACAATGAGCAGTTCTTC
CDR3: CASSLGREYRGGYNEQFF

V: TRBV18
J: TRBJ1-1
D: TRBD1
size: -
DNA: TGTGCCAGCTCACTCCGACAGGGGCGAGGGAACACTGAAGCTTTCTTT
CDR3: CASSLRQGRGNTEAFF

V: TRBV10-2
J: TRBJ2-2
D: -
size: -
DNA: TGCGCCAGCAAGGGTACGAGAGACACCGGGGAGCTGTTTTTT
CDR3: CASKGTRDTGELFF

V: TRBV4-1
J: TRBJ2-1
D: -
size: few
DNA: TGCGCCAGCAGCCAAGATCGGCTCTACAATGAGCAGTTCTTC
CDR3: CASSQDRLYNEQFF

V: TRBV7-9
J: TRBJ2-2
D: -
size: -
DNA: TGTGCCGTACCTAGGCGGAGGGCCACCACCGGGGAGCTGTTTTTT
CDR3: CAVPRRRATTGELFF

V: TRBV6-4
J: TRBJ1-1
D: -
size: -
DNA: TGTGCCAGCAGCCCCTCAAGGGAGGCTGAAGCTTTCTTT
CDR3: CASSPSREAEAFF

V: TRBV9
J: TRBJ2-5
D: -
size: -
DNA: TGTGCCAGCAGCGTAGCGGGAGTGGAAGAGACCCAGTACTTC
CDR3: CASSVAGVEETQYF

V: TRBV7-6
J: TRBJ2-2
D: -
size: -
DNA: TGTGCCAGCAGCTTAGTCCCGCCCGCGAACACCGGGGAGCTGTTTTTT
CDR3: CASSLVPPANTGELFF

V: TRBV7-9
J: TRBJ2-2
D: TRBD2
size: -
DNA: TGTGCCAGCAGCTTAGACTTTTGGTCAGCGGGAGGGGAGCTGTTTTTT
CDR3: CASSLDFWSAGGELFF

V: TRBV5-1
J: TRBJ2-5
D: -
size: once
DNA: TGCGCCAGCAGCTTTGGGCAGGGGGGAGAGACCCAGTACTTC
CDR3: CASSFGQGGETQYF

V: TRBV10-2
J: TRBJ1-1
D: -
size: -
DNA: TGCGCCAGCAGCATGGACAGCTTCACTGAAGCTTTCTTT
CDR3: CASSMDSFTEAFF

V: TRBV29-1
J: TRBJ2-2
D: TRBD1
size: few
DNA: TGCAGCGTTCGCCGGGACAGGGACACCGGGGAGCTGTTTTTT
CDR3: CSVRRDRDTGELFF

V: TRBV5-6
J: TRBJ1-6
D: -
size: once
DNA: TGTGCCAGCAGCCCGGGGGGCGAGCAGGGGAGGTATTCACCCCTCCACTTT
CDR3: CASSPGGEQGRYSPLHF

V: TRBV10-3
J: TRBJ1-2
D: TRBD1
size: once
DNA: TGTGCCATCAGGGACGACAGGGGGATGGTTGGCTACACCTTC
CDR3: CAIRDDRGMVGYTF

V: TRBV30
J: TRBJ1-5
D: TRBD1
size: -
DNA: TGTGCCTGGAGTACCGGGACAGGGGGCAATCAGCCCCAGCATTTT
CDR3: CAWSTGTGGNQPQHF

V: TRBV19
J: TRBJ1-2
D: -
size: -
DNA: TGTGCCAGTATGGGGAGAGGGTTGGCTGGCTACACCTTC
CDR3: CASMGRGLAGYTF

V: TRBV5-4
J: TRBJ1-5
D: TRBD1
size: -
DNA: TGTGCCAGCAGCTTGGGTGGGACAGAGCCCCAGCATTTT
CDR3: CASSLGGTEPQHF

V: TRBV20-1
J: TRBJ1-2
D: -
size: -
DNA: TGCAGTGCGAGAGGGGGAGGTGGCTACACCTTC
CDR3: CSARGGGGYTF

V: TRBV5-1
J: TRBJ1-1
D: -
size: -
DNA: TGCGCCAGCAGTTTGGGGCCTGAAGCTTTCTTT
CDR3: CASSLGPEAFF

V: TRBV7-7
J: TRBJ2-7
D: -
size: -
DNA: TGTGCCAGCAGCTTATCTCCTGGACTGATGGGCGAGCAGTACTTC
CDR3: CASSLSPGLMGEQYF

V: TRBV6-1
J: TRBJ1-6
D: -
size: -
DNA: TGTGCCAGCAAGCGGACGGCCAATTCACCCCTCCACTTT
CDR3: CASKRTANSPLHF

V: TRBV19
J: TRBJ1-2
D: -
size: -
DNA: TGTGCCACCACAGGGAAATCATCTCGTTATGGCTACACCTTC
CDR3: CATTGKSSRYGYTF

V: TRBV25-1
J: TRBJ2-2
D: TRBD1
size: -
DNA: TGTGCCAGCAGTGCCGGGACAGGGTACACCGGGGAGCTGTTTTTT
CDR3: CASSAGTGYTGELFF

V: TRBV10-1
J: TRBJ2-3
D: -
size: -
DNA: TGCGCCAGCAGTGATTTCTTCGTCGCAGATACGCAGTATTTT
CDR3: CASSDFFVADTQYF

V: TRBV5-1
J: TRBJ2-7
D: -
size: -
DNA: TGCGCCAGCAGCTTGGTTTCTAGCGACTACGAGCAGTACTTC
CDR3: CASSLVSSDYEQYF

V: TRBV19
J: TRBJ2-1
D: TRBD2
size: -
DNA: TGTGCCAGTAGTCCGCTAGCGGGGGGGCCGGGTGAGCAGTTCTTC
CDR3: CASSPLAGGPGEQFF